This T cell receptor beta chain was captured in a study of immune evolution from preneoplasia to lung adenocarcinoma. Findings and limits, study-wide: Later-stage lesions appeared to have more T cells, more diversity, less clonality.

Libraries were prepared by immunoSEQ multiplex PCR; TCRdb keeps only in-frame clonotypes and omits some of them. The sample includes about 2,900 clones, about 87% of them seen just once. This clone has a single count. The antigen remains unidentified. The CDR3 consists of 15 residues. CDR1 and CDR2 from the germline V gene are SGDLS and YYNGEE. V lost 4 bases, J lost 1 base, and 14 bases lay in between. This chain links TRBV9 with TRBJ1-1; maybe TRBD1 (5 bases). This clonotype was obtained from a person aged 70 to 85 with invasive lung adenocarcinoma. Input material: FFPE invasive lung adenocarcinoma tissue. CDR3 DNA sequence: TGTGCCAGCAGCCCTGGGGGGAGGTGGAACACTGAAGCTTTCTTT. This gives the protein CASSPGGRWNTEAFF. Drawing the rest from reference TRBV9 and TRBJ1-1, the complete variable domain is DSGVTQTPKHLITATGQRVTLRCSPRSGDLSVYWYQQSLDQGLQFLIQYYNGEERAKGNILERFSAQQFPDLHSELNLSSLELGDSALYFCASSPGGRWNTEAFFGQGTRLTVV.